Detailed here is one T cell receptor beta chain. Antigen unknown. Germline V lookup: CDR1 SEHNR, CDR2 FQNEAQ (reference sequence). This CDR3 spans 16 amino acids. V dropped 3 bases and J dropped 5; count of bases not matched to a gene: 5. The sample belongs to a study of cytomegalovirus exposure and HLA in healthy donors. As for the study in general: A prior study identified 90 million to 120 million unique TCR beta sequences from some 200 million T cells. Findings and caveats of the study: According to the study, 160 or so TCR beta chains were cytomegalovirus-associated. V- and J-gene trimming of TCR beta was linked (in a later analysis) to a missense DCLRE1C variant. As confirmed in vitro, a few CMV-associated chains were specific for CMV antigens.

Primers for the PCR totalled 60 Vbeta and 13 Jbeta. Measured with immunoSEQ multiplex PCR; TCRdb has only the in-frame clones, and not every one. The profile shows under 200,000 clones, 75% to 90% of them singletons. The specimen sequenced was PBMCs. The chain recombines TRBV7-9 with TRBJ2-5; 14 bases line up with TRBD2. The sequence was collected from a woman aged 18-30 years in good health and CMV-seronegative. The CDR3: CASSFPGLAGVETQYF. The CDR3 nucleotides are TGTGCCAGCAGCTTTCCGGGACTAGCGGGAGTTGAGACCCAGTACTTC. The full variable domain, in which reference TRBV7-9 and TRBJ2-5 provide the parts outside the CDR3, is DTGVSQNPRHKITKRGQNVTFRCDPISEHNRLYWYRQTLGQGPEFLTYFQNEAQLEKSRLLSDRFSAERPKGSFSTLEIQRTEQGDSAMYLCASSFPGLAGVETQYFGPGTRLLVL.